This is a list of T cell receptor beta chains from one sample in a study of T cells in Graves' hyperthyroidism and ophthalmopathy. TCRdb re-called the multiplex PCR reads with MiXCR, one entry per CDR3 protein. The sample lists almost 350,000 distinct CDR3 sequences, 15% to 20% occurring once. Sequenced material: blood. The receptors derive from a woman in her 40s with Graves' ophthalmopathy. The CDR3 runs from the conserved cysteine through the conserved F or W. Each record gives: clone size, D gene, V gene, J gene, CDR3 DNA, CDR3 protein. D genes are given only for firm matches. Expanded clones are given a class, and other clones once, few, many or no size at all.

many,TRBD2,TRBV6-8,TRBJ2-4,TGTGCCAGCAGTGTGGGGAATTCCGGACTAGCGGAGAGAGGCAAAAACATTCAGTACTTC,CASSVGNSGLAERGKNIQYF
many,NA,TRBV2,TRBJ2-2,TGTGCCAGCAGTGAAATGGGGCTAACCGGGGAGCTGTTTTTT,CASSEMGLTGELFF
NA,NA,TRBV7-3,TRBJ1-2,TGTGCCAGCAGCGCACAGCCGGGGGAACATGGCTACACCTTC,CASSAQPGEHGYTF
NA,NA,TRBV28,TRBJ1-3,TGTGCCAGCAGCCTCACAAAAATCTCAGGGATCTCTGGAAACACCATATATTTT,CASSLTKISGISGNTIYF
many,NA,TRBV2,TRBJ2-7,TGTGCCAGCAGAGAGACAGTAGTAGCCTACGAGCAGTACTTC,CASRETVVAYEQYF
many,NA,TRBV2,TRBJ1-5,TGTGCCAGCAGTGATATGGGACGGGACAATCAGCCCCAGCATTTT,CASSDMGRDNQPQHF
many,NA,TRBV4-3,TRBJ2-4,TGCGCCAGCAGCCAAGAAGTAGGGTTCGAAGGTCAGTACTTC,CASSQEVGFEGQYF
many,NA,TRBV24-1,TRBJ1-2,TGTGCCACCAGTGATTTCGGCAGGGGTGCCTATGGCTACACCTTC,CATSDFGRGAYGYTF
many,TRBD2,TRBV27,TRBJ2-1,TGTGCCAGCAGTTTATCGGGCGGGGCGTATCTAGCGGGAGGATACAATGAGCAGTTCTTC,CASSLSGGAYLAGGYNEQFF
many,NA,TRBV29-1,TRBJ2-3,TGCAGCGTTGAACGTAGTTCAGATACGCAGTATTTT,CSVERSSDTQYF
many,TRBD2,TRBV2,TRBJ2-3,TGTGCCAGCAGTGAGCTACTAGCGGGAGGGCCCGATACGCAGTATTTT,CASSELLAGGPDTQYF
once,NA,TRBV4-1,TRBJ1-3,TGCGCCAGCAGCCAAGATCAGATGGAAAGTGGAGACACCATATATTTT,CASSQDQMESGDTIYF
many,NA,TRBV5-1,TRBJ2-7,TGCGCCAGCAGCCCCCGACCGACGTACGAGCAGTACTTC,CASSPRPTYEQYF
many,TRBD1,TRBV20-1,TRBJ1-5,TGCAGTGCTCCAGACAGGGACGTTGGCCAGCCCCAGCATTTT,CSAPDRDVGQPQHF
NA,NA,TRBV28,TRBJ2-2,TGTGCCAGCTATAATTCGGGTGTTAATGGCGGGGAGCTGTTTTTT,CASYNSGVNGGELFF
few,NA,TRBV6-1,TRBJ2-7,TGTGCCAGCACCATAGGGTCTAGCTACGAGCAGTACTTC,CASTIGSSYEQYF
many,NA,TRBV7-8,TRBJ2-5,TGTGCCAGCAGCTGGACCCCCGGGGCACAAGAGACCCAGTACTTC,CASSWTPGAQETQYF
many,TRBD1,TRBV7-9,TRBJ2-5,TGTGCCAGCAGCTTCGACAGGGTTGGCGGAGAGACCCAGTACTTC,CASSFDRVGGETQYF
many,TRBD2,TRBV6-5,TRBJ2-3,TGTGCCAGCAGGGGAACTAGCGGGAGGGCCGGCACAGATACGCAGTATTTT,CASRGTSGRAGTDTQYF
few,NA,TRBV12-3/TRBV12-4,TRBJ2-1,TGTGCCAGCAGTTTAGTCAGGTACAATGAGCAGTTCTTC,CASSLVRYNEQFF
NA,NA,TRBV30,TRBJ1-5,TGTGCCTGGAGTCTGGGGGGACAGCCCCAGCATTTT,CAWSLGGQPQHF
many,TRBD2,TRBV20-1,TRBJ2-7,TGCAGTGCTAGGGGACTAGCGGGAGGTTCCAACTACGAGCAGTACTTC,CSARGLAGGSNYEQYF
NA,NA,TRBV19,TRBJ1-1,TGTGCCAGTAGCTTAAGGACAGAGAACACTGAAACTTTCTTT,CASSLRTENTETFF
many,NA,TRBV6-5,TRBJ2-7,TGTGCCAGCGGTTCTGGCGGGCAGGGACTCCCGAGGTACGAGCAGTACTTC,CASGSGGQGLPRYEQYF
NA,TRBD1,TRBV12-3/TRBV12-4,TRBJ2-3,TGTGCCAGCAGAGCAGGGGGATCTCGGGCAGATACGCAGTATTTT,CASRAGGSRADTQYF
many,TRBD2,TRBV29-1,TRBJ2-5,TGCAGCGTTGACCGTACTAGCGGGACCAGACAAGAGACCCAGTACTTC,CSVDRTSGTRQETQYF
many,NA,TRBV5-1,TRBJ1-5,TGCGCCAGCAGCCCCGATGGGGTAGGTCAGCCCCAGCATTTT,CASSPDGVGQPQHF
many,NA,TRBV4-3,TRBJ1-5,TGCGCCAGCAGTCCAGGGGCGAGTGGGGGTCAGCCCCAGCATTTT,CASSPGASGGQPQHF
many,TRBD1,TRBV24-1,TRBJ2-3,TGTGCCACCAGTGATTTGATGGAACAGGGGGACGAAGATACGCAGTATTTT,CATSDLMEQGDEDTQYF